The rows below give T cell receptor beta chains drawn from one sample of a study of blood T cell repertoires in COVID-19. Libraries were prepared by immunoSEQ multiplex PCR; TCRdb keeps only in-frame clonotypes and omits some of them. The table includes 300,000 to 400,000 clones, about 93% detected once. Sequences were obtained from peripheral blood. These TCRs come from a woman aged 18-35 years who had recovered from COVID-19. The CDR3 runs from the conserved cysteine through the conserved F or W. The D gene is left open where the match is weak. Clone size appears in some rows only: once, few, many, or a class for an expanded clone.

15	TRBV19	TRBJ2-3	TRBD1	.	TGTGCCAGTAGTATAGGGACAGGGGCTACAGATACGCAGTATTTT	CASSIGTGATDTQYF
18	TRBV9	TRBJ2-3	TRBD2	.	TGTGCCAGCAGCGTAGAGCTAGCGGGAGCATTCGTAACAGATACGCAGTATTTT	CASSVELAGAFVTDTQYF
16	TRBV27	TRBJ1-1	TRBD1	.	TGTGCCAGCAGTTTATCAGCAGGGGGCATGAACACTGAAGCTTTCTTT	CASSLSAGGMNTEAFF
13	TRBV25-1	TRBJ1-1	TRBD1	few	TGTGCCAGCAGCCGGACAGGGCCTTCTGAAGCTTTCTTT	CASSRTGPSEAFF
16	TRBV18	TRBJ1-4	.	.	TGTGCCAGCTCACCATGGGGCACGGGGGCTAATGAAAAACTGTTTTTT	CASSPWGTGANEKLFF
14	TRBV30	TRBJ1-4	TRBD1	once	TGTGCCTACAAATCACAGGGGGGCGGTGAAAAACTGTTTTTT	CAYKSQGGGEKLFF
13	TRBV30	TRBJ1-2	.	.	TGTGCCTTTCAGGCCCCCTCTAACTATGGCTACACCTTC	CAFQAPSNYGYTF
18	TRBV29-1	TRBJ1-1	.	.	TGCAGCGTTGAAGGTCAGCAGGGGAATGACTTCATGAACACTGAAGCTTTCTTT	CSVEGQQGNDFMNTEAFF
17	TRBV21-1	TRBJ2-3	.	.	TGTGCCAGCGCGAATATCAGGGCTTTTTATAGCACAGATACGCAGTATTTT	CASANIRAFYSTDTQYF
16	TRBV7-2	TRBJ2-1	TRBD2	.	TGTGCCAGCAGCCAGATGACTAGCGGGAGGGCCTATGAGCAGTTCTTC	CASSQMTSGRAYEQFF
15	TRBV10-2	TRBJ2-1	TRBD2	once	TGCGCCAGCAGCCAACTAGCGGGTTGGGGCAATGAGCAGTTCTTC	CASSQLAGWGNEQFF
14	TRBV27	TRBJ1-1	TRBD1	.	TGTGCCAGCAGTGTACAGGGGGAGAACACTGAAGCTTTCTTT	CASSVQGENTEAFF
17	TRBV3-1/TRBV3-2	TRBJ2-2	TRBD2	few	TGTGCCAGCAGCCAGGGGCTAGCGGGAGCCGCCGGCGGGGAGCTGTTTTTT	CASSQGLAGAAGGELFF